The rows below give T cell receptor beta chains drawn from one sample of a study of blood T cells in healthy people across ages. TCRdb re-called the 5' RACE reads with MiXCR, one entry per CDR3 protein. Among about 680,000 distinct CDR3 sequences, more than 40% were seen once, and the ten largest hold under 35%. Sequencing was done on a sample of blood. These receptors originate from a woman in her fifties or sixties in good health. Both conserved end residues are part of each CDR3. D genes are given only for firm matches. A clone size is listed for some rows: how often the clone was seen (once, few, many), or a class if it is expanded.

V gene	D gene	J gene	clone size	CDR3 protein	CDR3 DNA
TRBV7-2	-	TRBJ2-1	-	CASSLSPPMGRDEQFF	TGTGCCAGCAGCTTAAGTCCTCCTATGGGTAGGGATGAGCAGTTCTTC
TRBV3-1	-	TRBJ1-6	-	CASSQGSRQSSYNSPLHF	TGTGCCAGCAGCCAAGGAAGCCGTCAGAGCTCCTATAATTCACCCCTCCACTTT
TRBV7-2	TRBD1	TRBJ2-5	-	CASSPQDRGTYEQYF	TGTGCCAGCAGCCCTCAGGACAGGGGAACGTATGAGCAGTACTTC
TRBV28	-	TRBJ1-1	-	CASLRTVEAFF	TGTGCCAGCTTGCGGACAGTTGAAGCTTTCTTT
TRBV7-2	-	TRBJ2-4	many	CASSLPFIKNIQYF	TGTGCCAGCAGCCTCCCGTTTATAAAAAACATTCAGTACTTC
TRBV20-1	TRBD2	TRBJ2-7	-	CSARNGDYNEQYF	TGCAGTGCTAGGAACGGGGACTACAATGAGCAGTACTTC
TRBV28	-	TRBJ2-7	-	CASSFPLAGSPYEQYF	TGTGCCAGCAGTTTCCCATTGGCGGGATCACCCTACGAGCAGTACTTC
TRBV10-3	TRBD1	TRBJ2-3	-	CATQGPETGSADTQYF	TGTGCCACCCAGGGGCCGGAGACAGGGTCGGCGGATACGCAGTATTTT
TRBV12-3/TRBV12-4	TRBD2	TRBJ2-3	few	CASSFGSGRVGDTQYF	TGTGCCAGCAGTTTCGGGAGCGGGAGGGTAGGTGATACGCAGTATTTT
TRBV28	TRBD2	TRBJ2-1	once	CASSGGGNNKEQFF	TGTGCCAGCAGTGGGGGAGGGAACAACAAGGAGCAGTTCTTC
TRBV27	-	TRBJ1-1	-	CASSLYGGVRAEAFF	TGTGCCAGCAGTTTATACGGGGGGGTGAGGGCTGAAGCTTTCTTT
TRBV20-1	TRBD2	TRBJ2-1	-	CSAGTSGSLGNEQFF	TGCAGTGCTGGGACTAGCGGGAGTTTAGGCAATGAGCAGTTCTTC
TRBV5-4	-	TRBJ2-7	-	CASSLDQIYEQYF	TGTGCCAGCAGCTTGGACCAGATCTACGAGCAGTACTTC
TRBV30	-	TRBJ2-7	-	CAWSVDYEQYF	TGTGCCTGGAGTGTGGATTACGAGCAGTACTTC
TRBV20-1	TRBD2	TRBJ2-5	-	CSAKVAGGRNEQYF	TGCAGTGCTAAGGTAGCGGGAGGTCGGAATGAGCAGTACTTC
TRBV28	-	TRBJ1-2	few	CASRQGVLGYTF	TGTGCCAGCAGACAGGGAGTTTTGGGCTACACCTTC
TRBV7-2	TRBD1	TRBJ2-3	-	CASRTQGASDTQYF	TGTGCCAGCAGAACTCAGGGGGCATCAGATACGCAGTATTTT
TRBV10-3	-	TRBJ2-3	once	CAISDWGREGTDTQYF	TGTGCCATCAGTGACTGGGGGCGAGAAGGAACAGATACGCAGTATTTT
TRBV7-3	-	TRBJ1-2	-	CASSFTGFYGYTF	TGTGCCAGCAGCTTCACAGGGTTTTATGGCTACACCTTC
TRBV5-1	-	TRBJ2-5	few	CASSPRQPGLQETQYF	TGCGCCAGCAGCCCCCGTCAGCCCGGCCTTCAAGAGACCCAGTACTTC
TRBV4-3	TRBD1	TRBJ2-4	many	CASSRSQGAGKNIQYF	TGCGCCAGCAGCCGCTCACAGGGGGCAGGCAAAAACATTCAGTACTTC
TRBV7-9	-	TRBJ2-7	-	CASSPRQSSYEQYF	TGTGCCAGCAGCCCACGACAGAGCTCCTACGAGCAGTACTTC
TRBV28	TRBD2	TRBJ2-3	-	CASTLAGLAGGTSTDTQYF	TGTGCCAGCACCCTAGCGGGACTAGCGGGAGGGACTTCCACAGATACGCAGTATTTT
TRBV12-3/TRBV12-4	-	TRBJ2-3	-	CASRKISEPDTQYF	TGTGCCAGCAGAAAGATTAGCGAACCAGATACGCAGTATTTT
TRBV7-2	-	TRBJ2-7	few	CASSFGAGRYF	TGTGCCAGCAGCTTTGGGGCCGGGAGGTACTTC
TRBV29-1	TRBD1	TRBJ2-5	-	CSVGNRGGETQYF	TGCAGCGTTGGCAACAGGGGCGGGGAGACCCAGTACTTC
TRBV4-2	TRBD2	TRBJ2-1	few	CASSQEERGNNEQFF	TGTGCCAGCAGCCAAGAGGAGCGGGGTAACAATGAGCAGTTCTTC
TRBV3-1	-	TRBJ2-7	-	CASSRWQGYEQYF	TGTGCCAGCAGCCGGTGGCAGGGCTACGAGCAGTACTTC
TRBV3-1	-	TRBJ2-7	few	CASSLSGVPHEQYF	TGTGCCAGCAGCCTATCAGGGGTTCCCCACGAGCAGTACTTC
TRBV9	-	TRBJ1-2	-	CASSVATRGFLYGHTF	TGTGCCAGCAGCGTAGCTACGAGGGGGTTCCTCTATGGCCACACCTTC
TRBV24-1	-	TRBJ2-7	-	CAIGRGGTSYEQYF	TGTGCCATCGGGCGAGGCGGGACCTCCTACGAGCAGTACTTC
TRBV7-3	TRBD1	TRBJ2-5	many	CASSRTGPSETQYF	TGTGCCAGCAGCAGGACAGGGCCGAGTGAGACCCAGTACTTC
TRBV10-3	-	TRBJ2-1	-	CAITGRGAEQFF	TGTGCCATCACAGGGCGCGGGGCTGAGCAGTTCTTC
TRBV20-1	TRBD2	TRBJ2-7	few	CSAGTSGLYEQYF	TGCAGTGCTGGGACTAGCGGTCTCTACGAGCAGTACTTC
TRBV20-1	TRBD1	TRBJ2-7	few	CSAGTARNYEQYF	TGCAGTGCTGGGACAGCGAGAAACTACGAGCAGTACTTC
TRBV24-1	-	TRBJ2-5	-	CATSDPQTSKETQYF	TGTGCCACCAGTGATCCGCAGACTAGTAAAGAGACCCAGTACTTC
TRBV28	TRBD2	TRBJ2-3	-	CASSLRTSGGSSTDTQYF	TGTGCCAGCAGTTTGAGGACTAGCGGGGGATCAAGCACAGATACGCAGTATTTT
TRBV7-9	TRBD2	TRBJ2-1	-	CASSRLAGVFGNEQFF	TGTGCCAGCAGCCGCTTAGCGGGAGTGTTTGGTAATGAGCAGTTCTTC
TRBV28	TRBD1	TRBJ2-7	once	CASRRGRDRRYEQYF	TGTGCCAGCAGAAGGGGCCGGGACAGAAGATACGAGCAGTACTTC
TRBV29-1	-	TRBJ2-3	-	CSVESSPDTQYF	TGCAGCGTTGAGAGCAGCCCAGATACGCAGTATTTT
TRBV5-4	-	TRBJ2-5	-	CASSLAKSRSGETQYF	TGTGCCAGCAGCTTGGCCAAGAGTAGGTCGGGAGAGACCCAGTACTTC
TRBV20-1	-	TRBJ1-2	few	CSAVPGTRYGYTF	TGCAGTGCAGTACCAGGGACGCGCTATGGCTACACCTTC